The 11 T cell receptor beta chains given below trace back to one sample, sequenced in a study of cytomegalovirus exposure and HLA in healthy donors. The PCR was carried out with 60 Vbeta primers and 13 Jbeta primers. Assay used: immunoSEQ multiplex PCR; TCRdb lists only in-frame clones, some missing. The sample lists 200,000 or so clones, approximately 80% occurring once. Input material: PBMCs. The receptors were gathered from a boy between 2 and 10 years old in good health and CMV-seronegative.

In its sample, this clone was seen a few times. The chain joins TRBV9 to TRBJ2-1, with D tentatively TRBD2 (6 bases). The germline V and J ends were trimmed by 7 bases and 0 bases, with 14 bases remaining between them. The CDR3 has 15 residues. From germline, CDR1 is SGDLS and CDR2 YYNGEE. The CDR3 region has the DNA TGTGCCAGCTCCCTAGGGAGGAGCTCCTACAATGAGCAGTTCTTC. The encoded protein is CASSLGRSSYNEQFF.

V and J are TRBV9 and TRBJ2-7; 8 nucleotides match TRBD2. Per the germline V gene, CDR1 is SGDLS and CDR2 is YYNGEE. V was clipped by 0 bases and J by 4 bases; unmatched bases: 6. The CDR3 is made up of 15 amino acids. The CDR3 bases are TGTGCCAGCAGCGTAGGAGCGGGGGCCCTATACGAGCAGTACTTC. This gives the protein CASSVGAGALYEQYF.

This sequence joins TRBV4-1 and TRBJ2-7, with 13 positions matching TRBD2. Germline assignment: CDR1 MGHRA and CDR2 YSYEKL. The CDR3 totals 15 residues. Germline trimming cut 4 bases from V and 7 bases from J; bases unmatched to any gene: 7. The CDR3 nucleotides are TGCGCCAGCAGCCTCACTAGCGGGGGGGGCGAGGAGCAGTACTTC. It encodes CASSLTSGGGEEQYF.

V is TRBV27 and J is TRBJ1-2, with TRBD1 matching over 7 bases. The CDR3 sequence is 15 residues long. Germline V CDR1 and CDR2: MNHEY, SMNVEV (reference sequence). V lost 3 bases to trimming and J lost 4 bases; unmatched junction nucleotides: 8. The CDR3 is CASSFRDSQSYGYTF. The CDR3 nucleotides are TGTGCCAGCAGTTTTCGGGACAGCCAATCCTATGGCTACACCTTC.

Points on this clone: Mismatch with germline at one junction end may stem from a read error. The V call is TRBV9, the J call TRBJ2-1; D perhaps matches TRBD2 (6 bases). Germline V gene data show CDR1 as SGDLS and CDR2 as YYNGEE. The CDR3 has 15 amino acids. Here the CDR3 reads CASSVGGEAYTEQFF. The CDR3 DNA follows: TGTGCCAGCAGCGTAGGTGGGGAGGCGTACACTGAGCAGTTCTTC.

V usage is TRBV5-6 and J usage is TRBJ2-7; 7 bases are shared with TRBD2. The germline V gene encodes CDR1 SGHDT and CDR2 YYEEEE. The CDR3 is 15 amino acids. Trimming removed 0 bases from V and 3 bases from J; junction bases left unmatched: 6. Here the CDR3 DNA reads TGTGCCAGCAGCTTGGGGGGGGGACTACTCTACGAGCAGTACTTC. It codes for CASSLGGGLLYEQYF.

The gene calls are TRBV6-6 and TRBJ1-1, with 8 bases lining up with TRBD1. V trimming: 5 bases; J trimming: 4 bases; junction bases outside the gene matches: 6. From germline, CDR1 is MNHNY and CDR2 SVGAGI (reference sequence). The CDR3 has 14 residues. Here the CDR3 reads CASSLRTGITEAFF. The CDR3 bases are TGTGCCAGCAGTCTCCGGACAGGGATCACTGAAGCTTTCTTT.

The chain combines TRBV6-1 with TRBJ2-5; 9 nucleotides line up with TRBD2. After removal of 4 bases from V and 5 bases from J, the junction contained 14 bases not matched to a gene. Germline CDR1 is MNHNS and CDR2 is SASEGT. This CDR3 comprises 17 residues. The CDR3 DNA is TGTGCCAGCAGTGGACCCCCCTCAGCGGGGGGAGGGGAGACCCAGTACTTC. This translates into CASSGPPSAGGGETQYF.

The chain couples TRBV19 to TRBJ2-7; D call uncertain. The CDR3 covers 13 residues. The V end lost 9 bases, the J end lost 2 bases, and 14 bases lay between the germline ends. The germline gives CDR1 LNHDA, CDR2 SQIVND (reference sequence). For the CDR3, the DNA is TGTGCCAGCAAGGCAGGCCCAACCTACGAGCAGTACTTC. It translates to CASKAGPTYEQYF.

V usage is TRBV29-1 and J usage is TRBJ1-3; no firm D call. This CDR3 comprises 13 residues. The germline V and J ends were trimmed by 6 bases and 3 bases, with 12 bases remaining between them. Germline V gene data show CDR1 as SQVTM and CDR2 as ANQGSEA. CDR3 coding DNA: TGCAGCGTCCAACTGCTATTTGGAAACACCATATATTTT. Protein sequence: CSVQLLFGNTIYF.

The CDR3 sequence is CASSVGSRGGEQFF. The DNA of the CDR3 is TGTGCCAGCAGCGTAGGGTCACGGGGGGGTGAGCAGTTCTTC. The V call is TRBV9, the J call TRBJ2-1; TRBD2 aligns across 8 bases. Trimming took 0 bases from V and 9 from J; bases not matched to a gene: 5. Germline CDR1 and CDR2: SGDLS and YYNGEE. This CDR3 is built from 14 residues.